This T cell receptor beta chain emerged from a study of regulatory T cells in long-lasting Graves disease. iRepertoire HTBI primers and Arm-PCR of CDR3 regions built TCR beta libraries. MiXCR was run by TCRdb on the multiplex PCR reads, yielding one entry per CDR3 protein. This table has about 320,000 distinct CDR3 sequences, more than 15% appearing once. Only a few counts were recorded for this clonotype. V was trimmed by 4 bases and J by 8 bases, leaving 11 bases between them. Germline V gives CDR1 LNHDA, CDR2 SQIVND (reference sequence). The CDR3 covers 12 residues. Time point meaning: newly diagnosed GD, antithyroid drugs for less than 3 months. PBMCs were the source of the RNA used for TCR sequencing.

This sequence originates from a female donor with Graves disease. This sample comprised peripheral blood mononuclear cells (PBMCs), obtained at new diagnosis, from a patient treated with antithyroid drugs. This rearrangement joins TRBV19 to TRBJ1-2, with D possibly matching TRBD1 (5 bases). The CDR3 is CASSKGRSGYTF. As DNA, the CDR3 is TGTGCCAGTAGTAAGGGGCGGTCCGGCTACACCTTC.